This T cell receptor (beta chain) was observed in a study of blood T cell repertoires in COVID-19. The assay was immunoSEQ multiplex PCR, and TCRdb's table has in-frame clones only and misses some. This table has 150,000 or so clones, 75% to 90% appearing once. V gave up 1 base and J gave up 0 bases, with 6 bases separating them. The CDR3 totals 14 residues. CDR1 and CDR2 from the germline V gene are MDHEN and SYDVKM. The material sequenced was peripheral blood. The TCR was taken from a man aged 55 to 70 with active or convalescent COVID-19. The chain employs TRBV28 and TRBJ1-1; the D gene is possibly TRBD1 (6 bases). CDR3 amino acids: CASSLSGVNTEAFF. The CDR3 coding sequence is TGTGCCAGCAGTTTATCAGGGGTGAACACTGAAGCTTTCTTT.